This T cell receptor (beta chain) was identified in a study of blood T cell repertoires in COVID-19. Study information: COVID-19 samples collected from the United States, Italy and Spain covered acute and convalescent phases. Nucleic acid was either cDNA or gDNA, and it came from T cells, B-cell-depleted T cells, or PBMCs.

In the source study's methods: Amplified reference gene primers provided the basis for estimating nucleated cell counts. Libraries were prepared by immunoSEQ multiplex PCR; TCRdb keeps only in-frame clonotypes and omits some of them. That table gives V, J and clone size, and the DNA gave D and trimming. This sample yields more than 250,000 clones, of which more than 85% are seen a single time; 3.6% belongs to the top ten. Germline CDR1 is SGHTA and CDR2 is FQGTGA. Deletions cut 5 bases from V and 5 bases from J, with 12 bases between. The CDR3 covers 14 residues. The V and J genes are TRBV7-3 and TRBJ2-2; D call uncertain. This clonotype originated in a man aged 18 to 30 with active or convalescent COVID-19. Sequencing input: peripheral blood. DNA of the CDR3: TGTGCCAGCAGCCCCGCCTCGAGGACCGGGGAGCTGTTTTTT. Protein: CASSPASRTGELFF.